Following are 32 T cell receptor beta chains from one sample sequenced in a study of vaccination and CD4 T cells after COVID-19. Sequence data for DNA of cultured CD4+ T cells were generated by the Oncomine TCR Beta short-read assay. MiXCR, run by TCRdb on the PCR reads, gives a single entry per CDR3 protein. Of 15,000 to 25,000 distinct CDR3 sequences listed, around 55% are singletons. What these receptors recognize is not known. Regarding treatment: roughly nine-day PBMC culture with coronavirus spike peptide pools or control peptides (ViraFEST assay). Sample: CD4+ T cells from blood, cultured in vitro. These TCRs come from a human donor who had recovered from COVID-19.

The chain combines TRBV10-3 with TRBJ2-7; tentative D call: TRBD2 (6 bases). The CDR3 totals 12 residues. V gave up 10 bases and J gave up 4 bases, with 14 bases separating them. Germline CDR1 is ENHRY and CDR2 is SYGVKD. CDR3 coding DNA: TGTGCCACCGGAGGGACGGAGTACGAGCAGTACTTC. This translates into CATGGTEYEQYF.

This clonotype showed up just a few times. V and J are TRBV7-8 and TRBJ1-2, with a possible D match to TRBD1 (5 bases). Trimming pared 0 bases from V and 3 bases from J, leaving 11 bases between. Germline lookup yields CDR1 SGHVS and CDR2 FQNEAQ. The length of the CDR3 is 15 residues. CDR3 amino acids: CASSLAPGLYYGYTF. The CDR3, as DNA: TGTGCCAGCAGCTTAGCTCCGGGACTTTACTATGGCTACACCTTC.

The chain recombines TRBV20-1 with TRBJ1-4; D uncertain. CDR1 is DFQATT, CDR2 SNEGSKA, per germline (reference sequence). The CDR3 sequence is 14 residues long. V was clipped by 2 bases and J by 6 bases, with 13 bases between them. Here the CDR3 reads CSARNGPWDEKLFF. Written as DNA, the CDR3 is TGCAGTGCTAGAAATGGACCCTGGGATGAAAAACTGTTTTTT.

J is TRBJ2-1 and V is TRBV4-3; D not resolved. V was clipped by 0 bases and J by 2 bases, with 11 bases between them. The CDR3 loop spans 16 amino acids. In germline, CDR1 is LGHNA, CDR2 YSLEER. This CDR3 reads CASSQEITVPYNEQFF. The CDR3 bases are TGCGCCAGCAGCCAAGAGATTACGGTCCCCTACAATGAGCAGTTCTTC.

The CDR3 sequence is CASSSGRGRAQYF. The CDR3 DNA sequence: TGTGCCAGCAGCTCGGGGCGGGGGAGGGCCCAGTACTTC. This rearrangement joins TRBV27 to TRBJ2-5, with TRBD2 identical over 7 bases. The CDR3 runs 13 residues. The junction had 10 bases not matched to a gene; V was cut back by 6 bases and J by 9 bases. Germline V gives CDR1 MNHEY, CDR2 SMNVEV (reference sequence).

V usage is TRBV6-2 or TRBV6-3 and J usage is TRBJ2-3, with 10 bases lining up with TRBD2. The V and J ends lost 6 bases and 6 bases, in that order; junction bases with no gene match: 6. Per germline, CDR1 MNHEY and CDR2 SVGEGT. The CDR3 is made up of 14 amino acids. DNA of the CDR3: TGTGCCAGCAGCGGACTAGCGGAGGTCGATACGCAGTATTTT. Amino acid sequence: CASSGLAEVDTQYF.

This clonotype was counted between two and nine times. The chain joins TRBV20-1 to TRBJ2-2; D uncertain. Germline lookup yields CDR1 DFQATT and CDR2 SNEGSKA (reference sequence). CDR3 size: 14 residues. Trimming removed 1 base from V and 1 base from J, with 7 bases in between. The CDR3 reads CSARVGGNTGELFF. CDR3 coding DNA: TGCAGTGCTAGAGTAGGTGGGAACACCGGGGAGCTGTTTTTT.

V usage is TRBV4-3 and J usage is TRBJ1-1; 9 bases agree with TRBD1. Germline loops: CDR1 LGHNA, CDR2 YSLEER. The CDR3 sequence is 16 residues long. The ends lost 0 bases at V and 4 bases at J; junction bases unmatched: 6. The CDR3 DNA follows: TGCGCCAGCAGCCAAGATTGGGACAGGGACCCCACTGAAGCTTTCTTT. This sequence encodes CASSQDWDRDPTEAFF.

The V gene is TRBV7-2, the J gene TRBJ1-1; 7 positions match TRBD1. The V and J ends lost 2 bases and 4 bases, in that order; junction bases with no gene match: 7. This CDR3 comprises 15 residues. CDR1 is SGHTA and CDR2 is FQGNSA in the germline V gene. The CDR3, as DNA: TGTGCCAGCAGCTTATGGGGGACAGTGGGCACTGAAGCTTTCTTT. Its translation: CASSLWGTVGTEAFF.

V usage is TRBV27 and J usage is TRBJ1-1; TRBD1 matches at 10 bases. Per the germline V gene, CDR1 is MNHEY and CDR2 is SMNVEV (reference sequence). The CDR3 sequence is 16 residues long. V gave up 4 bases and J gave up 0 bases; unmatched junction bases: 5. CDR3 residues: CASSWGQGTMNTEAFF. The CDR3 DNA reads TGTGCCAGCAGTTGGGGACAGGGGACGATGAACACTGAAGCTTTCTTT.

This sequence joins TRBV7-9 and TRBJ2-7; 10 bases match TRBD2. Germline trimming cut 5 bases from V and 3 bases from J; bases unmatched to any gene: 7. CDR3 length: 15 amino acids. CDR1 is SEHNR and CDR2 is FQNEAQ in the germline V gene (reference sequence). The CDR3 loop is CASSQLAGEGYEQYF. Here the CDR3 DNA reads TGTGCCAGCAGCCAGCTAGCGGGAGAAGGCTACGAGCAGTACTTC.

The chain recombines TRBV5-1 with TRBJ1-2, with 9 bases matching TRBD1. J lost 4 bases, V lost 5 bases, and 9 bases had no gene match. CDR1 and CDR2 from the germline V gene are SGHRS and YFSETQ. This CDR3 spans 15 amino acids. In nucleotides, the CDR3 is TGCGCCAGCAGTCCGGACAGGGGAGGAAGCTATGGCTACACCTTC. Residues: CASSPDRGGSYGYTF.

V gene TRBV19 combines with J gene TRBJ2-3, with 11 bases lining up with TRBD2. The length of the CDR3 is 18 residues. With 3 bases clipped from V and 2 bases from J, the junction kept 10 bases outside the gene matches. Per germline, CDR1 LNHDA and CDR2 SQIVND (reference sequence). The chain's CDR3 is CASSIVASGGTLTDTQYF. CDR3 DNA: TGTGCCAGTAGTATCGTGGCTAGCGGGGGGACTCTCACAGATACGCAGTATTTT.

This chain connects TRBV7-3 to TRBJ2-2, with D hard to call. Trimming removed 5 bases from V and 1 base from J, with 5 bases in between. Germline V gives CDR1 SGHTA, CDR2 FQGTGA. The length of the CDR3 is 13 residues. The CDR3 DNA sequence: TGTGCCAGCAGCCGAGGGAACACCGGGGAGCTGTTTTTT. This translates into CASSRGNTGELFF.

This clonotype was counted only a few times. This chain joins TRBV20-1 and TRBJ1-1; 7 bases align to TRBD1. The V segment lost 0 bases and the J segment 0 bases; nucleotides outside the gene matches: 4. Germline V gene sequence: CDR1 DFQATT, CDR2 SNEGSKA (reference sequence). The CDR3 has 15 amino acids. The CDR3 DNA sequence: TGCAGTGCTAGAGACCACAGGGGTGTGAACACTGAAGCTTTCTTT. It specifies CSARDHRGVNTEAFF.

This clonotype was counted only a few times. The DNA for the CDR3 is TGTGCCAGCAGGAAACGACCGGTCACACCGATTTGGGGCTACACCTTC. Translating it yields CASRKRPVTPIWGYTF. The chain employs TRBV21-1 and TRBJ1-2. TRBV21-1 is recorded as a pseudogene. This CDR3 has 16 amino acids.

The rearrangement joins TRBV11-3 to TRBJ2-3, with TRBD2 identical over 9 bases. J lost 2 bases, V lost 0 bases, and 3 bases had no gene match. The CDR3 sequence is 16 residues long. Germline-derived CDR1 and CDR2 are SGHNT and YENEEA. CDR3 residues: CASSLETSGSTDTQYF. The CDR3 bases are TGTGCCAGCAGCTTAGAGACTAGCGGTTCCACAGATACGCAGTATTTT.

V usage is TRBV20-1 and J usage is TRBJ2-1, with D unclear. The CDR3 is 15 residues long. Deletions cut 3 bases from V and 7 bases from J, with 19 bases between. Germline assignment: CDR1 DFQATT and CDR2 SNEGSKA (reference sequence). The CDR3 coding sequence is TGCAGTGCTAGTCTGTTTGGCAGGATTAGTAATGAGCAGTTCTTC. Translated: CSASLFGRISNEQFF.

This clonotype turned up a few times. The chain couples TRBV19 to TRBJ1-5; 7 bases match TRBD1. Germline V CDR1 and CDR2: LNHDA, SQIVND (reference sequence). V was pared by 6 bases and J by 2 bases, with 13 bases of the junction left unmatched. The CDR3 consists of 17 residues. This chain's CDR3 is CASSLSGTGAGNQPQHF. CDR3 DNA: TGTGCCAGTAGCCTATCTGGTACAGGGGCTGGCAATCAGCCCCAGCATTTT.

V and J are TRBV10-3 and TRBJ2-7, with 9 bases identical to TRBD1. The V gene's germline CDR1 is ENHRY and CDR2 SYGVKD. The CDR3 spans 13 residues. With 8 bases clipped from V and 3 bases from J, the junction kept 5 bases outside the gene matches. Here the CDR3 DNA reads TGTGCCATCGGGGGGACAGGGATCTACGAGCAGTACTTC. Translated: CAIGGTGIYEQYF.

The chain has TRBV20-1 and TRBJ2-3; 8 bases are a match to TRBD2. Germline V gives CDR1 DFQATT, CDR2 SNEGSKA (reference sequence). The CDR3 is 16 amino acids. Trimming cost V 0 bases and J 6 bases; bases outside gene matches: 11. The CDR3, as DNA: TGCAGTGCTAGAGATCTGGGACTAGTCTCAGGGGATACGCAGTATTTT. As protein: CSARDLGLVSGDTQYF.

The chain is built from TRBV7-9 and TRBJ1-4, with 9 positions matching TRBD1. Germline CDR1 and CDR2: SEHNR and FQNEAQ (reference sequence). CDR3 length: 17 amino acids. The V and J ends lost 5 bases and 2 bases, in that order; junction bases with no gene match: 9. The CDR3 nucleotides read TGTGCCAGCAGCCCATTCGACAGGGGGTGGACTAATGAAAAACTGTTTTTT. Its protein product is CASSPFDRGWTNEKLFF.

This chain joins TRBV7-9 and TRBJ1-3; D is possibly TRBD1 (6 bases). The V gene lost 5 bases and the J gene lost 0 bases, with 8 bases spanning the gap. Germline CDR1 SEHNR, CDR2 FQNEAQ (reference sequence). The length of the CDR3 is 14 residues. CDR3 coding DNA: TGTGCCAGCAGCAGGGACATCTCTGGAAACACCATATATTTT. Translated, it gives CASSRDISGNTIYF.

J is TRBJ1-4 and V is TRBV6-4; 10 bases are a match to TRBD1. J lost 8 bases, V lost 3 bases, and 12 bases had no gene match. The CDR3 extends over 17 amino acids. The germline V gene has CDR1 MRHNA and CDR2 SNTAGT. The CDR3 here is CASSDFGQGGHGEKLFF. The CDR3, as DNA: TGTGCCAGCAGTGATTTCGGACAGGGGGGACATGGGGAAAAACTGTTTTTT.

This chain joins TRBV10-1 and TRBJ1-1; D possibly corresponds to TRBD1 (5 bases). The ends were cut back, 2 bases at V and 3 bases at J, with 10 bases in the middle. The CDR3 has 14 amino acids. CDR1 is WNHNN, CDR2 SYGVQD, per germline (reference sequence). CDR3 DNA sequence: TGCGCCAGCAGTGAGACAGGACTGGACACTGAAGCTTTCTTT. The encoded protein is CASSETGLDTEAFF.

The rearrangement uses TRBV6-5 and TRBJ2-1; D is unclear. This CDR3 region has 12 residues. The germline V and J ends were trimmed by 7 bases and 5 bases, with 9 bases remaining between them. Germline loops: CDR1 MNHEY, CDR2 SVGAGI. CDR3 residues: CASNYGNNEQFF. CDR3 nucleotide sequence: TGTGCCAGCAATTATGGGAACAATGAGCAGTTCTTC.

V and J are TRBV7-9 and TRBJ2-3; TRBD2 matches 12 bases. Unmatched junction bases numbered 12, after V lost 6 bases and J lost 8 bases. The CDR3 sequence is 16 residues long. In germline, CDR1 is SEHNR, CDR2 FQNEAQ (reference sequence). The CDR3 DNA is TGTGCCAGCAGACCGACTAGCGGGGGAACCTGGTTTACGCAGTATTTT. Its translation is CASRPTSGGTWFTQYF.

V and J are TRBV19 and TRBJ1-2, with D perhaps TRBD1 (5 bases). Germline loops: CDR1 LNHDA, CDR2 SQIVND (reference sequence). The CDR3 contains 15 residues. V was trimmed by 3 bases and J by 2 bases, leaving 13 bases between them. CDR3 sequence (DNA): TGTGCCAGTAGTATCGGGGGGACCCCCAACTATGGCTACACCTTC. It yields the protein CASSIGGTPNYGYTF.

The chain carries TRBV28 and TRBJ1-2; perhaps TRBD1 as D (5 bases). V dropped 5 bases and J dropped 4 bases, with 20 bases sitting between them. This CDR3 has 16 residues. Germline V gene lookup returns CDR1 MDHEN and CDR2 SYDVKM. The CDR3 DNA sequence: TGTGCCAGCAGTCAATCCGGGGCCGAATCTCTCTATGGCTACACCTTC. Translation: CASSQSGAESLYGYTF.

CDR3 sequence (DNA): TGTGCCAGCAGCAGAGAGGGACGGTCGAACACTGAAGCTTTCTTT. Its translation is CASSREGRSNTEAFF. The chain links TRBV2 to TRBJ1-1; D might be TRBD1 (5 bases). Germline V lookup: CDR1 SNHLY, CDR2 FYNNEI. Trimming left V 6 bases short and J 1 base short, with 15 bases between. The length of the CDR3 is 15 residues.

The chain combines TRBV10-3 with TRBJ1-1; 9 positions agree with TRBD1. V dropped 4 bases and J dropped 3; count of bases not matched to a gene: 9. The germline CDR1 and CDR2 sequences are ENHRY and SYGVKD. The length of the CDR3 is 16 residues. CDR3 in amino acids: CAISVHPGQGDTEAFF. In DNA form, the CDR3 reads TGTGCCATCAGTGTCCATCCGGGACAGGGAGACACTGAAGCTTTCTTT.

This clonotype came up a few times. V is TRBV4-1 and J is TRBJ2-7; TRBD1 aligns across 10 bases. The V and J ends lost 1 base and 0 bases, in that order; junction bases with no gene match: 3. The CDR3 covers 16 residues. Looked up from germline, CDR1 is MGHRA and CDR2 is YSYEKL. CDR3 in amino acids: CASSQARTGGSYEQYF. Written as DNA, the CDR3 is TGCGCCAGCAGCCAAGCTCGGACAGGGGGCTCCTACGAGCAGTACTTC.